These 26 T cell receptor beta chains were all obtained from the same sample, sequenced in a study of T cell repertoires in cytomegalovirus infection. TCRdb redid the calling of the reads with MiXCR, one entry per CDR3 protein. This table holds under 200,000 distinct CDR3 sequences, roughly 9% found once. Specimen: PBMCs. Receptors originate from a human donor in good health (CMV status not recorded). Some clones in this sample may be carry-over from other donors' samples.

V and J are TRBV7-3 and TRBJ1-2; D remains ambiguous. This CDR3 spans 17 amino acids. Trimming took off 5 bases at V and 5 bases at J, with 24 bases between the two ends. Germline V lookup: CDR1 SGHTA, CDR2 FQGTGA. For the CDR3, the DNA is TGTGCCAGCAGCGTTACTCGCTTGGGGTCGACGGTTTATGGCTACACCTTC. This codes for CASSVTRLGSTVYGYTF.

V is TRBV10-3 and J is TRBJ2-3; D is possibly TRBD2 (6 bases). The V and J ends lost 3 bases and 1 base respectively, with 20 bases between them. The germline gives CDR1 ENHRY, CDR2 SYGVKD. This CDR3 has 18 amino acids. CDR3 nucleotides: TGTGCCATCAGTGATCGAACTAGCAGTAGACCCCGCACAGATACGCAGTATTTT. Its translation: CAISDRTSSRPRTDTQYF.

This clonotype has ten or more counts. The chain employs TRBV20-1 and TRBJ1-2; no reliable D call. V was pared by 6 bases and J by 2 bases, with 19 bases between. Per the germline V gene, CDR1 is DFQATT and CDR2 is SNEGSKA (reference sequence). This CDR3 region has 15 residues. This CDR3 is CSAKAPGPYNYGYTF. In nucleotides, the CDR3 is TGCAGTGCCAAGGCGCCGGGCCCCTACAACTATGGCTACACCTTC.

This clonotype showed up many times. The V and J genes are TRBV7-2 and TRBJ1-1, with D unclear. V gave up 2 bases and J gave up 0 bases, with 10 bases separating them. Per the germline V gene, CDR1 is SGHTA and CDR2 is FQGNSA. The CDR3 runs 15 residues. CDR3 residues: CASSLMAEMNTEAFF. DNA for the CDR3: TGTGCCAGCAGCTTAATGGCAGAAATGAACACTGAAGCTTTCTTT.

The CDR3 here is CAYSGINYNEQFF. The CDR3 nucleotides read TGTGCGTACAGCGGGATTAACTACAATGAGCAGTTCTTC. The genes are TRBV30 and TRBJ2-1; 7 positions match TRBD2. Germline V gene sequence: CDR1 GTSNPN, CDR2 SVGIG (reference sequence). The CDR3 loop spans 13 amino acids.

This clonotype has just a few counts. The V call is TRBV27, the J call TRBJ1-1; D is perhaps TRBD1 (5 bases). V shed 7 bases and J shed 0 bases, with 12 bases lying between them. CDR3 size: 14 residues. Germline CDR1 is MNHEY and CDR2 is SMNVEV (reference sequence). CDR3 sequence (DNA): TGTGCCAGCACCCTAAGGGGAATGAACACTGAAGCTTTCTTT. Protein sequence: CASTLRGMNTEAFF.

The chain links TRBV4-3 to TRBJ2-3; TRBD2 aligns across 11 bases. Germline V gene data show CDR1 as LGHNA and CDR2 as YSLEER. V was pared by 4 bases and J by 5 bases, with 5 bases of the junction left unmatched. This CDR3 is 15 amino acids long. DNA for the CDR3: TGCGCCAGCAGCCTAGCGGGAGGGCCCAAAGATACGCAGTATTTT. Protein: CASSLAGGPKDTQYF.

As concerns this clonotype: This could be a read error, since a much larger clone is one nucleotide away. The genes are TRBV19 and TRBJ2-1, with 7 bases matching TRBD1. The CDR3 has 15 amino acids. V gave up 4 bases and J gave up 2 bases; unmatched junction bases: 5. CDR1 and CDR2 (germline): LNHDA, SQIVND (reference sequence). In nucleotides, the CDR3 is TGTGCCAGTAGTACAGGAACAGGGGCCTACAATGAGCAGTTCTTC. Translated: CASSTGTGAYNEQFF.

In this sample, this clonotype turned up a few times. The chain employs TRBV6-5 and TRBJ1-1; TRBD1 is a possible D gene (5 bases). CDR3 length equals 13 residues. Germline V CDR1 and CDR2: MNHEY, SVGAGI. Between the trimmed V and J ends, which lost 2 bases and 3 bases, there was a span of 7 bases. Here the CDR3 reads CASSYQGHTEAFF. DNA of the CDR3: TGTGCCAGCAGTTACCAGGGTCACACTGAAGCTTTCTTT.

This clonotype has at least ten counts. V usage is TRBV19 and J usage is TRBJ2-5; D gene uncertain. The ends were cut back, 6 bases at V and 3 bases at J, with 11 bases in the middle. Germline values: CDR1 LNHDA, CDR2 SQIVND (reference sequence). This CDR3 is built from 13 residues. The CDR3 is CASRIGGEETQYF. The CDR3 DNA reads TGTGCCAGTAGGATTGGTGGAGAAGAGACCCAGTACTTC.

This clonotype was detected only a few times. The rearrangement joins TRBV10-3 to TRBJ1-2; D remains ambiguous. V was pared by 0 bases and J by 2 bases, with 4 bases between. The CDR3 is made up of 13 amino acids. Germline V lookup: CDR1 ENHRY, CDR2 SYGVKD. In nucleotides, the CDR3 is TGTGCCATCAGTGAGTCGATGAACTATGGCTACACCTTC. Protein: CAISESMNYGYTF.

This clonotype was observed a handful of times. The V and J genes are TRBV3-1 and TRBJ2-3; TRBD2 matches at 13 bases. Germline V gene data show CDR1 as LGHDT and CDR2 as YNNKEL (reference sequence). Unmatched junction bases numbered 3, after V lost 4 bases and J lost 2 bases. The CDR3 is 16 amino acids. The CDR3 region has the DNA TGTGCCAGCAGCCTTGGACTAGCGGGAGACACAGATACGCAGTATTTT. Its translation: CASSLGLAGDTDTQYF.

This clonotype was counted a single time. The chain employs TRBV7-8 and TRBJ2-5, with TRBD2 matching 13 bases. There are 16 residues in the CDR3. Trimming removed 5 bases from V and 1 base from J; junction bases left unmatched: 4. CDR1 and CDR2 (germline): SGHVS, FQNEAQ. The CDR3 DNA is TGTGCCAGCAGCAGGACTAGCGGGAGAATCCAAGAGACCCAGTACTTC. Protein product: CASSRTSGRIQETQYF.

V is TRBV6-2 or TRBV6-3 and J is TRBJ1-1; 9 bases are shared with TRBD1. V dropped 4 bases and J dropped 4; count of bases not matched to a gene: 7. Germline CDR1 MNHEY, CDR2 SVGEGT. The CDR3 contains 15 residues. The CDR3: CASSLYTGGLTEAFF. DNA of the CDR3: TGTGCCAGCAGTTTGTATACAGGGGGCCTCACTGAAGCTTTCTTT.

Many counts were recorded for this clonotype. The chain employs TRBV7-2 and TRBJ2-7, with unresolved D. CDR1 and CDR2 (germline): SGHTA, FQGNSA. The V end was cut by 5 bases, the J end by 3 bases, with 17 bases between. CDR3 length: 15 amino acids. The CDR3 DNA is TGTGCCAGCAGCAGAGCCCCGCAACCCGTCTACGAGCAGTACTTC. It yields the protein CASSRAPQPVYEQYF.

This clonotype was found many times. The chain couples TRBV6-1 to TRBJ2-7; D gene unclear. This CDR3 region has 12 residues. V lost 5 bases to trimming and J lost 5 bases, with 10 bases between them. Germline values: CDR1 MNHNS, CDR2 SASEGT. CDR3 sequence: CASSRPGNEQYF. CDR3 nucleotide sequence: TGTGCCAGCAGTCGGCCGGGTAACGAGCAGTACTTC.

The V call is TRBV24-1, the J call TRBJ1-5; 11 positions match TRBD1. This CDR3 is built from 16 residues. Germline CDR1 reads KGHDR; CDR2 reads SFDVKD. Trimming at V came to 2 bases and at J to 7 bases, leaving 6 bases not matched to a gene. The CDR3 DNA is TGTGCCACCAGTGATTCGGGGACAGGGGGAGGGCAGCCCCAGCATTTT. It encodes CATSDSGTGGGQPQHF.

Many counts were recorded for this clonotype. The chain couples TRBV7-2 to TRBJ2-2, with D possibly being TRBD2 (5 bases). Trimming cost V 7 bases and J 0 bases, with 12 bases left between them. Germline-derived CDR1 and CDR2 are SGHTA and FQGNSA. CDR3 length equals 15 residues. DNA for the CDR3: TGTGCCAGCACCGGACTGGCTACGAACACCGGGGAGCTGTTTTTT. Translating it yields CASTGLATNTGELFF.

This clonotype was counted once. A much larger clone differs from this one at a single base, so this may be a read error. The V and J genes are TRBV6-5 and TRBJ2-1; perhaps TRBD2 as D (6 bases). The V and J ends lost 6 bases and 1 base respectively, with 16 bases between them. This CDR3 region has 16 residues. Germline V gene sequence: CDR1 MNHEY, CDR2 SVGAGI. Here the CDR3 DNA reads TGTGCCAGCAGAGGGTCTGGGACTCGATCCTACAATGAGCAGTTCTTC. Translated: CASRGSGTRSYNEQFF.

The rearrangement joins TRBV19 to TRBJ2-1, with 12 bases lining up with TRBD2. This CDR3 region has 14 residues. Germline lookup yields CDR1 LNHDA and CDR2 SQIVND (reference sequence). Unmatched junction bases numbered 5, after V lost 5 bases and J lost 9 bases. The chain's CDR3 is CASSSEGLAGEQFF. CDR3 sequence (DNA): TGTGCCAGTAGTTCCGAGGGACTAGCGGGTGAGCAGTTCTTC.

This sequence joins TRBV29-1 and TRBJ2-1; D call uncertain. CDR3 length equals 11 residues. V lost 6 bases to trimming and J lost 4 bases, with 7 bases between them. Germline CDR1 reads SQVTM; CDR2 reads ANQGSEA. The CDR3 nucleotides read TGCAGCGTAAGAGTTTACAATGAGCAGTTCTTC. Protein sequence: CSVRVYNEQFF.

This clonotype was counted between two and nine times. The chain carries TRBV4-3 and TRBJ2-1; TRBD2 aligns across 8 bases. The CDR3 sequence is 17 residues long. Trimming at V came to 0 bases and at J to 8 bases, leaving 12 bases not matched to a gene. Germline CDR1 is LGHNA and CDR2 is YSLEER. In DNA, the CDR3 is TGCGCCAGCAGCCAAGATAGGAGTAGCGGGGCCTCTTATGAGCAGTTCTTC. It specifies CASSQDRSSGASYEQFF.

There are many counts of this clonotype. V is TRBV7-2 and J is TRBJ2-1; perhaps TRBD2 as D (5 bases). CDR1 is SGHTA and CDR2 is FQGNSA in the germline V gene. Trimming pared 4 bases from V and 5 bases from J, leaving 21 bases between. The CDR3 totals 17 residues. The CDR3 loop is CASSSPSRVSSDNEQFF. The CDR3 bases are TGTGCCAGCAGCTCCCCATCGAGGGTATCCTCGGACAATGAGCAGTTCTTC.

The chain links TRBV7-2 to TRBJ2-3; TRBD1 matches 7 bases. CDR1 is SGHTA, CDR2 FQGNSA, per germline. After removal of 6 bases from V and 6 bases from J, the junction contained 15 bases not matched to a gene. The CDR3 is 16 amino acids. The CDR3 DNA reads TGTGCCAGCAGTTCCCCGGGACAGACTCTTCAGGATACGCAGTATTTT. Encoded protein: CASSSPGQTLQDTQYF.

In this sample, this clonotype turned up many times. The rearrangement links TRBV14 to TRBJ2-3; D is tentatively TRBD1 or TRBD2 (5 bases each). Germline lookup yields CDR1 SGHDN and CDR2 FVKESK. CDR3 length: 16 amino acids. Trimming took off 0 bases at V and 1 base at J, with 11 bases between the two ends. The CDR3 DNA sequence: TGTGCCAGCAGCCAAGATAGAGGGGCCCGCACAGATACGCAGTATTTT. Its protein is CASSQDRGARTDTQYF.

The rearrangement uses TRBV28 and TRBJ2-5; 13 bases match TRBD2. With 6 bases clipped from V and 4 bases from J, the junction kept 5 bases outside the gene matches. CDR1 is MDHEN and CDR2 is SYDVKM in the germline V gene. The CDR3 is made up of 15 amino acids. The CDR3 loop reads CASRTLAGGGETQYF. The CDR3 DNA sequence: TGTGCCAGCAGAACACTAGCGGGAGGGGGAGAGACCCAGTACTTC.